The T cell receptor (beta chain) under discussion was sequenced for a study of OX40 agonist ivuxolimab in advanced cancers. Across the study: The study gave patients intravenous ivuxolimab at 0.01 to 10 mg/kg every 2 weeks. Study-wide findings and caveats: Dose levels from 0.1 to 3.0 mg/kg saw CD4+ and CD8+ blood T cells expand clonally by week 6.

A note on this clone: Its antigen is not identified.

TCRdb's table, derived via immunoSEQ multiplex PCR, lists solely in-frame clones and lacks some. The sample holds tens of thousands of clones, approximately 85% seen once. This CDR3 is built from 16 residues. Germline V CDR1 and CDR2: MNHNY, SVGAGI (reference sequence). Trimming took off 0 bases at V and 0 bases at J, with 9 bases between the two ends. This TCR was recovered from an adult with an advanced solid tumor such as melanoma, head and neck, liver or kidney cancer. The V and J genes are TRBV6-6 and TRBJ1-3; a weak D match, TRBD1 (5 bases). The specimen was CD4+ or CD8+ T cells sorted from blood, collected in a trial of the OX40 agonist ivuxolimab. CDR3 coding DNA: TGTGCCAGCAGTTACTCGGGGGGAAACTCTGGAAACACCATATATTTT. This encodes CASSYSGGNSGNTIYF.